Detailed here is one T cell receptor (beta chain). Its antigen is unidentified. TCRdb fed the RT-PCR reads into MiXCR, producing one record per CDR3 protein. The sample contains 500,000 or so distinct CDR3 sequences, approximately 15% of which appear only once. The CDR3 consists of 17 residues. The V gene's germline CDR1 is SGHTA and CDR2 FQGNSA. V was shortened by 1 base and J by 4 bases, with 16 bases between the two germline ends. This specimen belongs to a study of response to subunit inactivated influenza vaccine. Findings and limits, study-wide: T cells newly recruited by each seasonal influenza vaccination are few, the authors suggested.

V gene TRBV7-2 combines with J gene TRBJ2-2, with D possibly matching TRBD1 (6 bases). This specimen consisted of CD4+ T cells sorted from PBMCs, obtained less than 30 months after vaccination. This sequence originates from a man between 50 and 69 years old who received an inactivated influenza vaccine. For the CDR3, the DNA is TGTGCCAGCAGCTTAGGGAGGCAGGGGCGAGGCACCGGGGAGCTGTTTTTT. Residues: CASSLGRQGRGTGELFF.